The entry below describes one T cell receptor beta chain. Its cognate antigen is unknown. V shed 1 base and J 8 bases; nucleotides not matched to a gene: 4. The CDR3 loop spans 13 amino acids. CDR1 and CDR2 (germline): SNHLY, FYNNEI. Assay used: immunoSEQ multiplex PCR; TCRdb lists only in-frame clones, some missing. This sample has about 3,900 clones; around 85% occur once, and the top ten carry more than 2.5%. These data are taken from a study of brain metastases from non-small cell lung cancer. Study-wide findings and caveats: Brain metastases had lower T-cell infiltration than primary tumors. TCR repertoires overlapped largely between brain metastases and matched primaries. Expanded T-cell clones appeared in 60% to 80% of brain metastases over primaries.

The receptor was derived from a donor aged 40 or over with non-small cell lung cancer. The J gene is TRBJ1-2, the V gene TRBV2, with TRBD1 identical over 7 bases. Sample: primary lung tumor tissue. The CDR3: CASSEEGAGGYTF. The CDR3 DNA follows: TGTGCCAGCAGTGAAGAGGGGGCTGGCGGCTACACCTTC.